This T cell receptor (beta chain) was found in a study of shared clonotypes between healthy human individuals. At a deep level, the assay was run. Across several immunoSEQ plates, the genomic DNA of each subset was split evenly. About 30,000 T cell genomes, or around 300 ng DNA, went into unsorted PBMC replicate PCRs. Assay used: immunoSEQ multiplex PCR; TCRdb lists only in-frame clones, some missing. Of 450,000 or so clones in the sample, more than 70% were seen once. The V end was cut by 5 bases, the J end by 8 bases, with 27 bases between. The CDR3 sequence is 17 residues long. The germline V gene encodes CDR1 MDHEN and CDR2 SYDVKM. Of note for this clone: Its specificity is unknown.

Study observations and caveats: Limited genetic and exposure-history diversity came from having few donors.

The sample comprised PBMCs. The chain employs TRBV28 and TRBJ1-2; D is possibly TRBD1 (6 bases). The sequence derives from a woman aged 35 to 49 in good health. Some clones in this sample may be carry-over from other donors' samples. The CDR3 sequence is CASSKKTGWGVREGYTF. DNA for the CDR3: TGTGCCAGCAGTAAGAAGACAGGTTGGGGCGTCAGGGAAGGCTACACCTTC.